These 27 T cell receptor beta chains were all obtained from the same sample, sequenced in a study of control samples from healthy donors and cancer patients. Sequencing used immunoSEQ multiplex PCR; TCRdb keeps in-frame clones, though not all of them. The data show roughly 100,000 clones, approximately 90% seen once. Sequenced: PBMCs. These receptors were collected from a man aged 55 to 70 with lung cancer.

The CDR3 DNA reads as TGTGCCAGCAGCCTGCGGGACAGTGGTGGAAACACCATATATTTT. This sequence encodes CASSLRDSGGNTIYF. The chain links TRBV9 to TRBJ1-3; 7 nucleotides line up with TRBD1. This CDR3 has 15 amino acids. The J segment lost 3 bases and the V segment lost 4 bases, leaving 7 bases of the junction unmatched. In germline, CDR1 is SGDLS, CDR2 YYNGEE.

The chain couples TRBV6-5 to TRBJ2-7, with 9 bases aligning to TRBD1. The length of the CDR3 is 15 residues. The germline CDR1 and CDR2 sequences are MNHEY and SVGAGI. Losses at the gene ends were 0 bases for V and 3 bases for J; bases not matched to a gene: 3. The CDR3 DNA reads as TGTGCCAGCAGTTACTCGGGACAGGGTATCTACGAGCAGTACTTC. The encoded protein is CASSYSGQGIYEQYF.

This chain connects TRBV5-8 to TRBJ1-1; 10 bases map to TRBD1. The CDR3 length is 18 residues. V was clipped by 4 bases and J by 3 bases; unmatched bases: 15. The germline V gene encodes CDR1 SGHTS and CDR2 YDEGEE. The DNA of the CDR3 is TGTGCCAGCAGCCTCCCTCCGGGACAGGGGCCTGGATACACTGAAGCTTTCTTT. Translation gives CASSLPPGQGPGYTEAFF. The full variable domain, completed using reference TRBV5-8 and TRBJ1-1, is EAGVTQSPTHLIKTRGQQATLRCSPISGHTSVYWYQQALGLGLQFLLWYDEGEERNRGNFPPRFSGRQFPNYSSELNVNALELEDSALYLCASSLPPGQGPGYTEAFFGQGTRLTVV.

The chain employs TRBV5-1 and TRBJ2-7; D uncertain. CDR1 and CDR2 from the germline V gene are SGHRS and YFSETQ. This CDR3 is 16 amino acids long. V lost 4 bases, J lost 0 bases, and 17 bases lay in between. As DNA, the CDR3 is TGCGCCAGCAGCCCGGAACCTCAGACCCTCTCCTACGAGCAGTACTTC. Its translation: CASSPEPQTLSYEQYF.

The chain combines TRBV7-2 with TRBJ1-2, with 7 nucleotides matching TRBD1. Trimming removed 5 bases from V and 4 bases from J; junction bases left unmatched: 7. This CDR3 spans 14 amino acids. Germline loops: CDR1 SGHTA, CDR2 FQGNSA. The CDR3 DNA reads TGTGCCAGCAGCCCCAACAGGGGTGGCTATGGCTACACCTTC. Translating it yields CASSPNRGGYGYTF.

The chain combines TRBV24-1 with TRBJ2-3; D gene uncertain. The CDR3 consists of 14 residues. V was trimmed by 5 bases and J by 8 bases, leaving 16 bases between them. Germline loops: CDR1 KGHDR, CDR2 SFDVKD. The CDR3 DNA follows: TGTGCCACCAGTGGTTGGACGGCCTCAGGTACGCAGTATTTT. It encodes CATSGWTASGTQYF.

CDR3 sequence: CASSLNQETQYF. The CDR3 region has the DNA TGCGCCAGCAGCTTGAATCAAGAGACCCAGTACTTC. The rearrangement joins TRBV5-1 to TRBJ2-5; D remains ambiguous. Germline V lookup: CDR1 SGHRS, CDR2 YFSETQ. Between the trimmed V and J ends, which lost 1 base and 2 bases, there was a span of 3 bases. This CDR3 contains 12 residues.

The chain links TRBV6-6 to TRBJ2-1; 9 bases align to TRBD2. The germline V gene encodes CDR1 MNHNY and CDR2 SVGAGI (reference sequence). The CDR3 has 16 residues. The V segment lost 0 bases and the J segment 6 bases; nucleotides outside the gene matches: 6. The CDR3 nucleotides are TGTGCCAGCAGTTACTCGATAGTAGCGGGGGTCAATGAGCAGTTCTTC. It yields the protein CASSYSIVAGVNEQFF.

This chain joins TRBV30 and TRBJ2-7; D may be TRBD1 or TRBD2 (5 bases each). Germline V gene sequence: CDR1 GTSNPN, CDR2 SVGIG (reference sequence). V lost 2 bases and J 3 bases, leaving 14 bases between the germline ends. The CDR3 runs to 14 residues. CDR3 DNA: TGTGCCTGGAGTCCAAGGGGACGGATCTACGAGCAGTACGTC. It encodes CAWSPRGRIYEQYV.

The CDR3 DNA reads TGCGCCAGCAGCCAAGATGTGACAGGGGGCACAGATACGCAGTATTTT. It translates to CASSQDVTGGTDTQYF. The gene calls are TRBV4-1 and TRBJ2-3, with 8 bases matching TRBD1. CDR3 size: 16 residues. With V trimmed by 0 bases and J by 1 base, 3 bases remained unmatched. Germline V gene data show CDR1 as MGHRA and CDR2 as YSYEKL.

The V gene is TRBV6-5, the J gene TRBJ2-2, with D hard to call. Germline CDR1 MNHEY, CDR2 SVGAGI. Trimming left V 7 bases short and J 3 bases short, with 12 bases between. CDR3 length: 14 amino acids. CDR3 amino acids: CASNPKLDTGELFF. In nucleotides, the CDR3 is TGTGCCAGCAATCCCAAATTGGACACCGGGGAGCTGTTTTTT.

This chain uses TRBV3-1 (or the pseudogene TRBV3-2) with TRBJ1-4; the D is unclear. The germline V gene has CDR1 LGHDT and CDR2 YNNKEL (reference sequence). The CDR3 is made up of 15 amino acids. Between the trimmed V and J ends, which lost 4 bases and 8 bases, there was a span of 17 bases. The chain's CDR3 is CASSLVAGGREKLFF. The DNA of the CDR3 is TGTGCCAGCAGCCTGGTGGCAGGTGGGCGGGAAAAACTGTTTTTT.

The gene calls are TRBV30 and TRBJ2-1; D gene ambiguous. The germline V and J ends were trimmed by 4 bases and 3 bases, with 10 bases remaining between them. The CDR3 loop spans 13 amino acids. Germline V gene lookup returns CDR1 GTSNPN and CDR2 SVGIG (reference sequence). The CDR3: CAWTVGSYNEQFF. The DNA for the CDR3 is TGTGCCTGGACTGTTGGCAGCTACAATGAGCAGTTCTTC. The full variable domain, its missing parts supplied by reference TRBV30 and TRBJ2-1, is SQTIHQWPATLVQPVGSPLSLECTVEGTSNPNLYWYRQAAGRGLQLLFYSVGIGQISSEVPQNLSASRPQDRQFILSSKKLLLSDSGFYLCAWTVGSYNEQFFGPGTRLTVL.

V gene TRBV29-1 combines with J gene TRBJ1-1; no clear D. CDR3 length equals 13 residues. Germline CDR1 is SQVTM and CDR2 is ANQGSEA. Trimming removed 3 bases at V and 3 bases at J, with 11 bases between. As DNA, the CDR3 is TGCAGCGTTGAGAAGGGTTTGGACACTGAAGCTTTCTTT. Protein product: CSVEKGLDTEAFF.

This rearrangement joins TRBV3-1 (or the pseudogene TRBV3-2) to TRBJ1-5; D perhaps matches TRBD1 (5 bases). V was shortened by 0 bases and J by 4 bases, with 7 bases between the two germline ends. Germline-derived CDR1 and CDR2 are LGHDT and YNNKEL (reference sequence). The CDR3 sequence is 14 residues long. CDR3 loop: CASSQEAGNQPQHF. The CDR3 nucleotides read TGTGCCAGCAGCCAAGAGGCAGGGAATCAGCCCCAGCATTTT.

This rearrangement joins TRBV5-4 to TRBJ1-2; the D is unclear. The CDR3 runs to 15 residues. Germline CDR1 is SGHNT and CDR2 is YYREEE (reference sequence). V lost 0 bases, J lost 8 bases, and 17 bases lay in between. The CDR3 protein is CASSLGQPTGSGYTF. Written as DNA, the CDR3 is TGTGCCAGCAGCTTGGGGCAGCCCACGGGTAGCGGCTACACCTTC.

V gene TRBV10-3 combines with J gene TRBJ1-2; D is undetermined. Trimming took 0 bases from V and 6 from J, leaving 11 bases between them. The length of the CDR3 is 14 residues. Germline V gene sequence: CDR1 ENHRY, CDR2 SYGVKD. This chain's CDR3 is CAISESEGGNGYTF. The CDR3 coding sequence is TGTGCCATCAGTGAGTCGGAGGGAGGAAATGGCTACACCTTC.

The chain has TRBV9 and TRBJ2-2; the D gene is possibly TRBD2 (5 bases). The CDR3 runs 17 residues. V lost 0 bases, J lost 5 bases, and 17 bases lay in between. The germline gives CDR1 SGDLS, CDR2 YYNGEE. This chain's CDR3 is CASSVVSTLLATGELFF. Here the CDR3 DNA reads TGTGCCAGCAGCGTAGTATCTACTCTTCTAGCAACCGGGGAGCTGTTTTTT.

The chain has TRBV30 and TRBJ2-6, with a tentative D call TRBD1 (5 bases). CDR3 length: 15 residues. Germline V CDR1 and CDR2: GTSNPN, SVGIG (reference sequence). V was clipped by 2 bases and J by 1 base, with 9 bases between them. The DNA for the CDR3 is TGTGCCTGGAGTCTCACAGGTTCTGGGGCCAACGTCCTGACTTTC. It encodes CAWSLTGSGANVLTF.

The genes are TRBV6-1 and TRBJ1-1, with D uncertain. The germline V gene has CDR1 MNHNS and CDR2 SASEGT. Trimming removed 0 bases from V and 0 bases from J, with 11 bases in between. The CDR3 has 16 residues. The CDR3: CASSEAVARLNTEAFF. DNA of the CDR3: TGTGCCAGCAGTGAAGCGGTGGCGCGATTGAACACTGAAGCTTTCTTT.

The chain employs TRBV13 and TRBJ2-7; a weak D match, TRBD1 (6 bases). There are 13 residues in the CDR3. CDR1 PRHDT and CDR2 FYEKMQ come from the germline V gene (reference sequence). V was clipped by 4 bases and J by 6 bases, with 13 bases between them. The CDR3 spells CASSWGRGSEQYV. The CDR3 DNA is TGTGCCAGCAGCTGGGGCAGGGGTTCCGAGCAGTACGTC.

This sequence joins TRBV5-1 and TRBJ1-4; no reliable D call. V lost 4 bases and J lost 3, with 22 bases in between. Germline-derived CDR1 and CDR2 are SGHRS and YFSETQ. The CDR3 has 18 amino acids. The CDR3 sequence is CASSRQEDFISPNEKLFF. The DNA of the CDR3 is TGCGCCAGCAGCCGGCAGGAGGATTTTATCTCGCCTAATGAAAAACTGTTTTTT.

This clone was found once. This chain joins TRBV6-6 and TRBJ1-1; 11 bases align to TRBD1. Germline loops: CDR1 MNHNY, CDR2 SVGAGI (reference sequence). This CDR3 comprises 15 residues. With 7 bases clipped from V and 6 bases from J, the junction kept 10 bases outside the gene matches. The CDR3 is CASIRGTGGLAEAFF. The CDR3 DNA is TGTGCCAGCATCCGCGGGACAGGGGGTCTCGCTGAAGCTTTCTTT.

There are a few counts of this clone. The chain couples TRBV30 to TRBJ2-7, with no clear D. CDR3 length equals 12 residues. Between the trimmed V and J ends, which lost 2 bases and 3 bases, there was a span of 8 bases. CDR1 and CDR2 from the germline V gene are GTSNPN and SVGIG (reference sequence). The CDR3 spells CAWSPSRYEQYF. The CDR3 DNA follows: TGTGCCTGGAGTCCTTCCCGCTACGAGCAGTACTTC. The full variable domain, completed using reference TRBV30 and TRBJ2-7, is SQTIHQWPATLVQPVGSPLSLECTVEGTSNPNLYWYRQAAGRGLQLLFYSVGIGQISSEVPQNLSASRPQDRQFILSSKKLLLSDSGFYLCAWSPSRYEQYFGPGTRLTVT.

The V and J genes are TRBV29-1 and TRBJ1-1; 9 nucleotides line up with TRBD1. The CDR3 has 13 residues. Germline CDR1 is SQVTM and CDR2 is ANQGSEA. The V gene end was trimmed by 5 bases and the J gene end by 1 base; junction bases not matched to a gene: 2. CDR3 amino acids: CSVPGQGNTEAFF. CDR3 in DNA: TGCAGCGTTCCGGGACAGGGGAACACTGAAGCTTTCTTT.

The J gene is TRBJ1-6, the V gene TRBV3-1 (or the pseudogene TRBV3-2); D gene unclear. The germline V gene encodes CDR1 LGHDT and CDR2 YNNKEL (reference sequence). CDR3 length: 13 residues. V was trimmed by 0 bases and J by 13 bases, leaving 10 bases between them. This CDR3 reads CASSQDLRAPLHF. CDR3 DNA sequence: TGTGCCAGCAGCCAAGATTTGAGGGCCCCCCTCCACTTT.

The CDR3 spells CASGLVPDGRWAETQYF. CDR3 sequence (DNA): TGTGCTAGTGGTTTGGTCCCGGACGGTCGGTGGGCGGAGACCCAGTACTTC. The rearrangement links TRBV12-5 to TRBJ2-5; no definite D call. The CDR3 consists of 17 residues. Germline CDR1 LGHNT, CDR2 FRNRAP. Trimming removed 0 bases at V and 5 bases at J, with 19 bases between.